These 23 T cell receptor beta chains were all obtained from the same sample, sequenced in a study of sequential checkpoint blockade in melanoma. Measured with immunoSEQ multiplex PCR; TCRdb has only the in-frame clones, and not every one. The data show roughly 5,000 clones, about 32% seen once. Treatment here: randomized to nivolumab then ipilimumab (arm A) or the reverse (arm B). The sample was tumor tissue (inferred from file names), taken from a patient given nivolumab and ipilimumab in sequence. These receptor sequences come from a human donor with melanoma.

This chain uses TRBV19 with TRBJ1-1, with a weak D call TRBD1 (6 bases). This CDR3 region has 16 residues. Trimming stripped 5 bases from V and 0 bases from J, with 16 bases between. In germline, CDR1 is LNHDA, CDR2 SQIVND (reference sequence). The CDR3 region is CASSGLQGLMNTEAFF. CDR3 sequence (DNA): TGTGCCAGTAGTGGGTTACAGGGACTCATGAACACTGAAGCTTTCTTT.

The rearrangement joins TRBV5-1 to TRBJ1-1, with TRBD1 identical over 8 bases. The CDR3 totals 15 residues. V gave up 1 base and J gave up 2 bases; unmatched junction bases: 4. The germline gives CDR1 SGHRS, CDR2 YFSETQ. Written as DNA, the CDR3 is TGCGCCAGCAGCTTGCGACAGGGGAGAAACACTGAAGCTTTCTTT. Residues: CASSLRQGRNTEAFF.

V gene TRBV6-8 combines with J gene TRBJ1-4; D remains ambiguous. The V and J ends lost 3 bases and 3 bases respectively, with 11 bases between them. Germline V CDR1 and CDR2: MNHGY, SAAAGT. CDR3 length equals 15 residues. CDR3 sequence reads: CASSYTPLSNEKLFF. The CDR3 DNA sequence: TGTGCCAGCAGTTATACCCCCTTGTCTAATGAAAAACTGTTTTTT.

The chain couples TRBV15 to TRBJ2-5, with D perhaps assigned TRBD1 or TRBD2 (7 bases each). CDR1 and CDR2 (germline): LNHNV, YYDKDF (reference sequence). V shed 0 bases and J shed 4 bases, with 9 bases lying between them. There are 14 residues in the CDR3. This CDR3 reads CATSRDRGGETQYF. CDR3 sequence (DNA): TGTGCCACCAGCAGAGACAGGGGGGGAGAGACCCAGTACTTC. Full variable domain (missing parts from reference TRBV15 and TRBJ2-5): DAMVIQNPRYQVTQFGKPVTLSCSQTLNHNVMYWYQQKSSQAPKLLFHYYDKDFNNEADTPDNFQSRRPNTSFCFLDIRSPGLGDTAMYLCATSRDRGGETQYFGPGTRLLVL.

Judged by abundance, this clone is medium-sized (0.01 to 0.1%). This chain uses TRBV6-8 with TRBJ2-5; D might be TRBD2 (5 bases). V lost 7 bases, J lost 3 bases, and 15 bases lay in between. CDR3 length: 14 residues. The germline gives CDR1 MNHGY, CDR2 SAAAGT. CDR3 nucleotide sequence: TGTGCCAGCACCAATGGGGAGCTAAAAGAGACCCAGTACTTC. Translation gives CASTNGELKETQYF.

The rearrangement links TRBV25-1 to TRBJ2-7, with 8 bases fitting TRBD1. Per the germline V gene, CDR1 is MGHDK and CDR2 is SYGVNS. This CDR3 spans 14 amino acids. The ends lost 2 bases at V and 2 bases at J; junction bases unmatched: 2. CDR3 region: CASSELDRAYEQYF. CDR3 DNA sequence: TGTGCCAGCAGTGAACTGGACAGGGCCTACGAGCAGTACTTC.

This clone has just a few counts. V and J are TRBV6-8 and TRBJ2-2; D could derive from TRBD1 or TRBD2 (6 bases each). V shed 10 bases and J shed 4 bases, with 13 bases lying between them. The CDR3 length is 13 residues. CDR1 is MNHGY, CDR2 SAAAGT, per germline. The CDR3 is CAIRGHVTGELFF. Written as DNA, the CDR3 is TGTGCCATCCGGGGGCACGTCACCGGGGAGCTGTTTTTT.

The chain couples TRBV29-1 to TRBJ1-2; 8 bases align to TRBD1. With 6 bases clipped from V and 4 bases from J, the junction kept 7 bases outside the gene matches. Germline V CDR1 and CDR2: SQVTM, ANQGSEA. CDR3 length: 13 residues. The CDR3 loop is CSVGQGQSYGYTF. The CDR3 nucleotides read TGCAGCGTCGGACAGGGTCAGAGCTATGGCTACACCTTC.

This clone is medium-sized in the sample. The rearrangement links TRBV11-3 to TRBJ2-7; 12 nucleotides line up with TRBD2. The trim removed 3 bases at V and 7 bases at J, leaving 19 bases unmatched. Germline lookup yields CDR1 SGHNT and CDR2 YENEEA. CDR3 length equals 19 residues. The DNA for the CDR3 is TGTGCCAGCAGCTTCCCCCTAGAGCTAGCGGGGGGGCCTGGGTGGGAGCAGTACTTC. Protein sequence: CASSFPLELAGGPGWEQYF.

This clone was detected only a few times. This rearrangement joins TRBV19 to TRBJ2-2, with TRBD2 as a possible D gene (5 bases). The CDR3 runs to 17 residues. V gave up 1 base and J gave up 1 base, with 13 bases separating them. CDR1 LNHDA and CDR2 SQIVND come from the germline V gene (reference sequence). The chain's CDR3 is CASSIGSRRGNTGELFF. The CDR3 DNA is TGTGCCAGTAGTATAGGCTCGAGACGGGGGAACACCGGGGAGCTGTTTTTT.

V and J are TRBV5-1 and TRBJ1-1; no firm D call. CDR3 length equals 15 residues. The germline V gene encodes CDR1 SGHRS and CDR2 YFSETQ. Trimming shortened V by 0 bases and J by 3 bases, and 12 bases separated the two germline ends. This CDR3 is CASSLVGDKDTEAFF. The CDR3 DNA follows: TGCGCCAGCAGCTTGGTTGGGGATAAGGACACTGAAGCTTTCTTT.

The CDR3 sequence: CASSPTNRVNYEQYF. DNA for the CDR3: TGTGCCAGCTCACCAACTAACAGGGTGAACTACGAGCAGTACTTC. The rearrangement uses TRBV18 and TRBJ2-7, with D perhaps matching TRBD1 (6 bases). The CDR3 extends over 15 amino acids. Deletions cut 2 bases from V and 3 bases from J, with 14 bases between. The germline V gene encodes CDR1 KGHSH and CDR2 LQKENI.

This clone is medium-sized. The CDR3 region is CASSLTSGANVLTF. The DNA for the CDR3 is TGTGCCAGCAGCTTGACCTCTGGGGCCAACGTCCTGACTTTC. V usage is TRBV11-3 and J usage is TRBJ2-6; no firm D call. V lost 3 bases and J 0 bases, leaving 3 bases between the germline ends. Germline V gene sequence: CDR1 SGHNT, CDR2 YENEEA. CDR3 length: 14 amino acids. Using reference TRBV11-3 and TRBJ2-6 for the parts outside the CDR3, the full variable domain is EAGVVQSPRYKIIEKKQPVAFWCNPISGHNTLYWYLQNLGQGPELLIRYENEEAVDDSQLPKDRFSAERLKGVDSTLKIQPAELGDSAVYLCASSLTSGANVLTFGAGSRLTVL.

The chain links TRBV6-8 to TRBJ1-1; 9 nucleotides match TRBD1. Trimming at V came to 6 bases and at J to 1 base, leaving 6 bases not matched to a gene. CDR1 is MNHGY, CDR2 SAAAGT, per germline. This CDR3 is built from 15 residues. In DNA, the CDR3 is TGTGCCAGCAGGGAAGGACAGGGGCCGAACACTGAAGCTTTCTTT. It yields the protein CASREGQGPNTEAFF.

This clone has a handful of counts. This chain uses TRBV6-8 with TRBJ1-2, with 7 positions matching TRBD1. J lost 2 bases, V lost 5 bases, and 8 bases had no gene match. The CDR3 is 15 residues long. Germline lookup yields CDR1 MNHGY and CDR2 SAAAGT. CDR3 DNA: TGTGCCAGCAGTCTACAGACAGGGACAAACTATGGCTACACCTTC. Translating gives CASSLQTGTNYGYTF.

In its sample, this clone was seen once. The V call is TRBV29-1, the J call TRBJ1-4, with 8 bases matching TRBD1. V shed 7 bases and J 3 bases; nucleotides not matched to a gene: 4. This CDR3 comprises 13 residues. The germline V gene has CDR1 SQVTM and CDR2 ANQGSEA. The CDR3 DNA reads as TGCAGCGCCTCGACAGGGGCTAATGAAAAACTGTTTTTT. Translated: CSASTGANEKLFF.

Relative to its sample, this clone is medium-sized. J is TRBJ2-1 and V is TRBV27, with 8 nucleotides matching TRBD1. This CDR3 comprises 15 residues. The V segment lost 6 bases and the J segment 3 bases; nucleotides outside the gene matches: 7. The germline CDR1 and CDR2 sequences are MNHEY and SMNVEV (reference sequence). The CDR3: CASSRGDRIYNEQFF. In DNA, the CDR3 is TGTGCCAGCAGCCGAGGGGACAGGATCTACAATGAGCAGTTCTTC.

The count of this clone is one. The V call is TRBV5-1, the J call TRBJ1-2; the match to TRBD1 covers 7 bases. The V and J ends lost 0 bases and 5 bases, in that order; junction bases with no gene match: 10. The CDR3 sequence is 16 residues long. Germline V CDR1 and CDR2: SGHRS, YFSETQ. The CDR3 DNA is TGCGCCAGCAGCTTGGTGGCAGGGGGAATGGGGTATGGCTACACCTTC. This encodes CASSLVAGGMGYGYTF.

This clone was counted between two and nine times. V gene TRBV23-1 combines with J gene TRBJ2-1, with 8 bases matching TRBD1. TRBV23-1 belongs to the ORF category, with a function that is uncertain. V gave up 6 bases and J gave up 6 bases; unmatched junction bases: 7. This CDR3 spans 14 amino acids. CDR3 protein: CASSLGQGRNEQFF. The CDR3 bases are TGCGCCAGCAGCCTCGGACAGGGACGCAATGAGCAGTTCTTC.

This chain uses TRBV18 with TRBJ1-1, with D perhaps TRBD1 (5 bases). Trimming took off 3 bases at V and 5 bases at J, with 10 bases between the two ends. Germline CDR1 is KGHSH and CDR2 is LQKENI. This CDR3 is 13 amino acids long. The CDR3 protein is CASSPAGRTEAFF. Here the CDR3 DNA reads TGTGCCAGCTCACCGGCAGGGAGAACTGAAGCTTTCTTT.

This chain's CDR3 is CASASGNEKLFF. For the CDR3, the DNA is TGTGCCAGCGCCTCAGGGAATGAAAAACTGTTTTTT. The chain joins TRBV6-8 to TRBJ1-4; the D gene is possibly TRBD1 (5 bases). This CDR3 region has 12 residues. Per the germline V gene, CDR1 is MNHGY and CDR2 is SAAAGT. V was clipped by 8 bases and J by 5 bases, with 9 bases between them.

Only one count was recorded for this clone. The chain uses TRBV19 and TRBJ2-2; the D gene is possibly TRBD2 (6 bases). CDR1 and CDR2 from the germline V gene are LNHDA and SQIVND (reference sequence). There are 15 residues in the CDR3. Between the trimmed V and J ends, which lost 5 bases and 0 bases, there was a span of 10 bases. The CDR3 nucleotides read TGTGCCAGTAGTGGGGGGACGGCGAACACCGGGGAGCTGTTTTTT. It encodes CASSGGTANTGELFF.

By proportion, this clone is medium-sized. The chain joins TRBV11-3 to TRBJ1-1; D might be TRBD1 (6 bases). Trimming left V 4 bases short and J 5 bases short, with 14 bases between. The CDR3 contains 14 residues. CDR1 is SGHNT, CDR2 YENEEA, per germline. In DNA form, the CDR3 reads TGTGCCAGCAGCTCGGGATCTAGGGGGACTGAAGCTTTCTTT. Its protein product is CASSSGSRGTEAFF.